These 5 T cell receptor beta chains originate from one sample sequenced in a study of T-cell memory formation after mild COVID-19. Each CDR3 protein gets one entry after TCRdb re-called the 5' RACE reads with MiXCR. The table lists 430,000 or so distinct CDR3 sequences, approximately 25% of them singletons, with about 12% in the top ten. Source material: PBMCs or a T cell subset sorted from them (not recorded which). The receptors here all came from an adult woman who had mild COVID-19 (a few samples of this study predate the infection). Cell type and time point are not known.

This clonotype was seen repeatedly, ten times or more. V gene TRBV29-1 combines with J gene TRBJ1-5; unclear D gene. The germline V and J ends were trimmed by 4 bases and 3 bases, with 7 bases remaining between them. The CDR3 consists of 12 residues. Germline-derived CDR1 and CDR2 are SQVTM and ANQGSEA. CDR3 DNA sequence: TGCAGCGTTGGCGAATTCAATCAGCCCCAGCATTTT. Amino acids: CSVGEFNQPQHF. The full variable domain, completed using reference TRBV29-1 and TRBJ1-5, is SAVISQKPSRDICQRGTSLTIQCQVDSQVTMMFWYRQQPGQSLTLIATANQGSEATYESGFVIDKFPISRPNLTFSTLTVSNMSPEDSSIYLCSVGEFNQPQHFGDGTRLSIL.

This clonotype was found a few times. This sequence joins TRBV7-9 and TRBJ1-1; no firm D call. V lost 7 bases and J 1 base, leaving 10 bases between the germline ends. The CDR3 consists of 13 residues. CDR1 and CDR2 from the germline V gene are SEHNR and FQNEAQ (reference sequence). The CDR3 DNA sequence: TGTGCCAGCACCCAGCCAGGGAACACTGAAGCTTTCTTT. It specifies CASTQPGNTEAFF.

This chain uses TRBV6-5 with TRBJ2-3; D not resolved. Trimming removed 8 bases from V and 6 bases from J, with 6 bases in between. Germline assignment: CDR1 MNHEY and CDR2 SVGAGI. The CDR3 spans 10 residues. The CDR3 DNA reads TGTGCCAGCCTGGGGGATACGCAGTATTTT. This gives the protein CASLGDTQYF.

This clonotype was counted only a few times. The chain links TRBV20-1 to TRBJ1-5; D may be TRBD1 (5 bases). The CDR3 sequence is 16 residues long. CDR1 is DFQATT and CDR2 is SNEGSKA in the germline V gene (reference sequence). V was clipped by 1 base and J by 0 bases, with 13 bases between them. CDR3 bases: TGCAGTGCTAGAGCCGCAGGGATCGGTAGCAATCAGCCCCAGCATTTT. It specifies CSARAAGIGSNQPQHF.

This clonotype was detected a few times. The chain links TRBV24-1 to TRBJ2-1, with a tentative D call TRBD2 (6 bases). This CDR3 region has 14 residues. Germline-derived CDR1 and CDR2 are KGHDR and SFDVKD. V shed 6 bases and J shed 2 bases, with 10 bases lying between them. Written as DNA, the CDR3 is TGTGCCACCAGTACGGGGGTCACCTACAATGAGCAGTTCTTC. It codes for CATSTGVTYNEQFF.